The present TCR beta chain was sequenced within a study of OX40 agonist ivuxolimab in advanced cancers. Study-level background: The mean age was 60 years, ranging from 23 to 79, with around four fifths of participants male.

The protocol was immunoSEQ multiplex PCR, while the TCRdb copy is restricted to in-frame clones and leaves out a portion. Among 80,000 or so clones, about 85% were seen once, and the ten largest hold 2% to 3%. Study-wide results and caveats: Not determined was the antigen specificity of the expanded peripheral T cells.

The CDR3 is made up of 15 amino acids. Looked up from germline, CDR1 is SSHAT and CDR2 is FNYEAQ (reference sequence). After removal of 5 bases from V and 1 base from J, the junction contained 7 bases not matched to a gene. As for this clone: Its antigen is still unknown.

Sequencing used CD4+ or CD8+ T cells sorted from blood, obtained in a trial of the OX40 agonist ivuxolimab. The rearrangement joins TRBV7-7 to TRBJ1-1; TRBD1 aligns across 7 bases. This TCR derives from an adult with an advanced solid tumor such as melanoma, head and neck, liver or kidney cancer. DNA for the CDR3: TGTGCCAGCAGCCCTTGGACAGGAACGAACACTGAAGCTTTCTTT. Translation gives CASSPWTGTNTEAFF.